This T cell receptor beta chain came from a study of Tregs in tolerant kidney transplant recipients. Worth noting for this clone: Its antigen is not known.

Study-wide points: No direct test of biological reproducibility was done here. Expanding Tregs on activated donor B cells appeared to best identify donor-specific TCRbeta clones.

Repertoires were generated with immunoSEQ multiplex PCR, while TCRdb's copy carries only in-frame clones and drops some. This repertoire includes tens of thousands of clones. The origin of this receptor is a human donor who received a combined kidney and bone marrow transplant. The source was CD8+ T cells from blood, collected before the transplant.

Partial CDR3 DNA: TGCAGTGCTAGCCTCACGGGACTAGCTAGCGAG. As protein: CSASLTGLASE. In full, the CDR3 reads CSASLTGLASEQYF. This rearrangement joins TRBV20-1 to TRBJ2-7; 9 nucleotides align to TRBD2. The read halts 3 residues ahead of the CDR3 end, with the missing end drawn from the germline J gene. Germline loops: CDR1 DFQATT, CDR2 SNEGSKA (reference sequence). This CDR3 comprises 14 residues. V dropped 3 bases and J dropped 6; count of bases not matched to a gene: 9.